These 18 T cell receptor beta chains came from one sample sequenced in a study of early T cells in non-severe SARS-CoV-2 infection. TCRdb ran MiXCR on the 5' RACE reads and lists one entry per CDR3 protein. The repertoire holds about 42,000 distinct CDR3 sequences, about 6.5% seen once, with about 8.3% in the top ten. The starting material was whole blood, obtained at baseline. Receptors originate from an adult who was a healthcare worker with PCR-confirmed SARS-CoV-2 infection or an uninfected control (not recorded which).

The CDR3 nucleotides read TGTGCCATCAGTGGCGCGGGGGTGGATGAGCAGTTCTTC. Its translation is CAISGAGVDEQFF. The chain recombines TRBV10-3 with TRBJ2-1; 7 nucleotides align to TRBD2. The CDR3 extends over 13 amino acids. Germline V lookup: CDR1 ENHRY, CDR2 SYGVKD. The ends lost 4 bases at V and 8 bases at J; junction bases unmatched: 5.

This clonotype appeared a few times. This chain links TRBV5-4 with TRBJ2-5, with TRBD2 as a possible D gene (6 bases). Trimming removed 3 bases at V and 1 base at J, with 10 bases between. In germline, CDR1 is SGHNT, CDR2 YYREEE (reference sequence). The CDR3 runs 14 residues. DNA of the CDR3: TGTGCCAGCAGCTCTCAGGGACTCCAAGAGACCCAGTACTTC. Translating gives CASSSQGLQETQYF.

The CDR3 here is CASSPWRGTGSSYEQYF. Written as DNA, the CDR3 is TGTGCCAGCAGCCCATGGCGCGGGACAGGGTCCTCCTACGAGCAGTACTTC. The chain uses TRBV11-2 and TRBJ2-7, with 9 bases that match TRBD1. With V trimmed by 5 bases and J by 0 bases, 11 bases remained unmatched. The CDR3 has 17 amino acids. Germline lookup yields CDR1 SGHAT and CDR2 FQNNGV.

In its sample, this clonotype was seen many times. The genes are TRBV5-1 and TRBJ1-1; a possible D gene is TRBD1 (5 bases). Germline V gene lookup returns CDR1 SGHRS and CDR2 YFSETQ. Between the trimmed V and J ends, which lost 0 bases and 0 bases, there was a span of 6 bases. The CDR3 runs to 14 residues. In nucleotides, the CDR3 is TGCGCCAGCAGCTTGGCAGGGATGAACACTGAAGCTTTCTTT. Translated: CASSLAGMNTEAFF.

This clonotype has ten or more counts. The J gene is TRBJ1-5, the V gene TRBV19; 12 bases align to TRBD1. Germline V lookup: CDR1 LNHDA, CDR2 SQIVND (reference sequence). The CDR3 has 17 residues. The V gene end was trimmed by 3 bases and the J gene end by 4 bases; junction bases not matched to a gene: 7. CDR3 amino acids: CASSIDPGQGANQPQHF. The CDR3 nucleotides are TGTGCCAGTAGTATTGATCCGGGACAGGGGGCGAATCAGCCCCAGCATTTT.

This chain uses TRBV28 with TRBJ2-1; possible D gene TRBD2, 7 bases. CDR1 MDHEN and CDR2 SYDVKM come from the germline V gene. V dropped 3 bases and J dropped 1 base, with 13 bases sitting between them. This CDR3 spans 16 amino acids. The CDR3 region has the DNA TGTGCCAGCAGTTTTGGGGGGGCGCAATCCTACAATGAGCAGTTCTTC. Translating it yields CASSFGGAQSYNEQFF.

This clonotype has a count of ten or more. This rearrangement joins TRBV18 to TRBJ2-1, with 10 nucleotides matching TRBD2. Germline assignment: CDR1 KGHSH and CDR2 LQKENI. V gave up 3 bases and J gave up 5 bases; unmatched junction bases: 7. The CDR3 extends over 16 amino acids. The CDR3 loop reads CASSPTGTSAHNEQFF. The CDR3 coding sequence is TGTGCCAGCTCACCTACCGGGACTAGCGCCCACAATGAGCAGTTCTTC.

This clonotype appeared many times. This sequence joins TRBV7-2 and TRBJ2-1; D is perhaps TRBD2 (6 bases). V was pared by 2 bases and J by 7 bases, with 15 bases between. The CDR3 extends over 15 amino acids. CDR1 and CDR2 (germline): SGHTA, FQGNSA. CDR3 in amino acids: CASSLLAGLQNEQFF. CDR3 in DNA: TGTGCCAGCAGCTTACTCGCGGGATTACAGAATGAGCAGTTCTTC.

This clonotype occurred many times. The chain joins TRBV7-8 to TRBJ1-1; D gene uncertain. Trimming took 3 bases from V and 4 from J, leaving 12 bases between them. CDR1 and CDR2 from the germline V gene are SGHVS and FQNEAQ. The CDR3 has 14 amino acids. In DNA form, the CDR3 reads TGTGCCAGCAGCTTCGCTGGAATGGTCACTGAAGCTTTCTTT. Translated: CASSFAGMVTEAFF.

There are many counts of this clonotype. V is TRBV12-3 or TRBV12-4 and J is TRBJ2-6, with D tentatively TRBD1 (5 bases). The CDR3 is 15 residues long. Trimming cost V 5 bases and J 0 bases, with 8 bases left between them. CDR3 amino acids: CASSQTVSGANVLTF. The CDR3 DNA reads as TGTGCCAGCAGTCAGACAGTCTCTGGGGCCAACGTCCTGACTTTC.

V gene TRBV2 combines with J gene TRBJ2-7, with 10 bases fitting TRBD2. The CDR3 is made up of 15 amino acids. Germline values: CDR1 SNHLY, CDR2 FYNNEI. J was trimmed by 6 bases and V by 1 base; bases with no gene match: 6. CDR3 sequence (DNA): TGTGCCAGCAGTGAAGGTTTCATAGCGGGAGGCGAGCAGTACTTC. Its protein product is CASSEGFIAGGEQYF.

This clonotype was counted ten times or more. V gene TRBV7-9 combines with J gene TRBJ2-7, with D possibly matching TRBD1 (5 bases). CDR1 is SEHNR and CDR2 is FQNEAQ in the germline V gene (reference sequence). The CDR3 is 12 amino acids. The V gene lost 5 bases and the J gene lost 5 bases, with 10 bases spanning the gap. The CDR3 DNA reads TGTGCCAGCAGCCACCAGGGCCACGAGCAGTACTTC. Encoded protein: CASSHQGHEQYF. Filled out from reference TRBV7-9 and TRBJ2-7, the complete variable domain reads DTGVSQNPRHKITKRGQNVTFRCDPISEHNRLYWYRQTLGQGPEFLTYFQNEAQLEKSRLLSDRFSAERPKGSFSTLEIQRTEQGDSAMYLCASSHQGHEQYFGPGTRLTVT.

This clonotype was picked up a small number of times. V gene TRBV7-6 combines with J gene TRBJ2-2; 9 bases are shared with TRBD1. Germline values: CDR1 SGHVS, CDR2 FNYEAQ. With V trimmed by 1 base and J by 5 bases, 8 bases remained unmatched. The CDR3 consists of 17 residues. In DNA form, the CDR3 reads TGTGCCAGCAGCTTAGAGTCCGGACAGGGGAGAACCGGGGAGCTGTTTTTT. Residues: CASSLESGQGRTGELFF. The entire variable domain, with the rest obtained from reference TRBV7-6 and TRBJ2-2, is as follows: GAGVSQSPRYKVTKRGQDVALRCDPISGHVSLYWYRQALGQGPEFLTYFNYEAQQDKSGLPNDRFSAERPEGSISTLTIQRTEQRDSAMYRCASSLESGQGRTGELFFGEGSRLTVL.

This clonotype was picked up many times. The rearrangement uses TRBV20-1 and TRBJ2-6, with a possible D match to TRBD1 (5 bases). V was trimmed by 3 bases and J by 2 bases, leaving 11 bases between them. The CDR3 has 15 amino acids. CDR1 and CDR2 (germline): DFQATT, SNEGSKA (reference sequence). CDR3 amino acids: CSASQGVAGANVLTF. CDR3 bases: TGCAGTGCTAGCCAGGGTGTAGCTGGGGCCAACGTCCTGACTTTC.

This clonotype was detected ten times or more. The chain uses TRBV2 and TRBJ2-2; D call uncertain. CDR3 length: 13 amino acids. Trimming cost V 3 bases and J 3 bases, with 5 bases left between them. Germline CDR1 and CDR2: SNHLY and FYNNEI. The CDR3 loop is CASSETYTGELFF. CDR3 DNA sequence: TGTGCCAGCAGTGAGACGTACACCGGGGAGCTGTTTTTT.

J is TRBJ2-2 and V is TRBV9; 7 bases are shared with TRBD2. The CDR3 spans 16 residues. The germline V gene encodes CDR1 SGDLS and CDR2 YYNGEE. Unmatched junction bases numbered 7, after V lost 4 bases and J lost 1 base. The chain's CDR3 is CASSTTSAGNTGELFF. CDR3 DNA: TGTGCCAGCAGCACCACTAGCGCCGGGAACACCGGGGAGCTGTTTTTT.

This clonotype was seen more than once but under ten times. The CDR3: CASSGTREFRGNQPQHF. The DNA for the CDR3 is TGTGCCAGCAGTGGGACCAGGGAGTTTAGGGGGAATCAGCCCCAGCATTTT. The genes are TRBV2 and TRBJ1-5, with D perhaps matching TRBD1 (6 bases). Trimming removed 4 bases at V and 4 bases at J, with 20 bases between. The CDR3 spans 17 residues. From germline, CDR1 is SNHLY and CDR2 FYNNEI.

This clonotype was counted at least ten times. Written as DNA, the CDR3 is TGTGCCAGCAGCGTCTTAGAGATTCGCGAGACCCAGTACTTC. This encodes CASSVLEIRETQYF. The chain couples TRBV7-9 to TRBJ2-5, with D unclear. V lost 5 bases and J lost 5, with 15 bases in between. The CDR3 covers 14 residues. Per germline, CDR1 SEHNR and CDR2 FQNEAQ (reference sequence).